The sequence of this TCR beta chain was determined in a study of blood T cells in healthy people across ages. CDR3 size: 15 residues. Germline V gene lookup returns CDR1 DFQATT and CDR2 SNEGSKA (reference sequence). Then a second PCR, running about 7 to 11 cycles, was carried out with a sample-barcoded 5' primer and a J-beta primer mix. All cDNA molecules were each tagged by a template-switch adaptor with 12 random nucleotides. TCRdb ran MiXCR on the 5' RACE reads and lists one entry per CDR3 protein. The profile covers 800,000 or so distinct CDR3 sequences, with more than 20% appearing a single time and roughly 3.8% taken by the ten largest. Concerning this clonotype itself: A junction boundary mismatches the germline segment, possibly from a read error.

The same data also went into a second study, on T cells of mothers and their children.

The sequencing sample was made of blood. The chain employs TRBV20-1 and TRBJ2-7; 7 bases line up with TRBD1. TRBJ2-1 explains the end of the DNA better; the J call may be wrong. This clonotype was obtained from a boy aged 5-17 years in good health. Here the CDR3 DNA reads TGCAGTGCTAGACCCGACAGGGCTCCCTACAACGAGCAGTTCTTC. This sequence encodes CSARPDRAPYNEQFF.